This T cell receptor beta chain is from a study of spatial heterogeneity in lung cancer. Broader study findings: Ubiquitous expanded tumor TCRs appeared in blood more at resection than follow-up.

This sample's time point: sample taken at primary tumor resection. This CDR3 is built from 14 residues. Germline V gene sequence: CDR1 DFQATT, CDR2 SNEGSKA (reference sequence). After removal of 5 bases from V and 5 bases from J, the junction contained 7 bases not matched to a gene. TCRdb ran MiXCR on the 5' RACE reads and lists one entry per CDR3 protein. The table includes 35,000 to 45,000 distinct CDR3 sequences, under 8% detected once. This clonotype was counted only a few times. Its target is not known. The rearrangement joins TRBV20-1 to TRBJ2-3; 10 nucleotides line up with TRBD2. This material consisted of PBMCs, taken at surgery. This receptor was taken from a female donor with early-stage non-small cell lung cancer. Written as DNA, the CDR3 is TGCAGTGCTGTGAGCGGGGGGGCCATAGATACGCAGTATTTT. Protein: CSAVSGGAIDTQYF.